The sequence of this T cell receptor (beta chain) was determined in a study of technical replicates of blood from four donors. The germline gives CDR1 SEHNR, CDR2 FQNEAQ (reference sequence). The J segment lost 3 bases and the V segment lost 5 bases, leaving 3 bases of the junction unmatched. The CDR3 has 15 amino acids. The table came from immunoSEQ multiplex PCR; TCRdb's copy has only in-frame clones and leaves some out. Of more than 15,000 clones listed, about 83% are singletons. Sample: PBMCs. This chain joins TRBV7-9 and TRBJ2-2, with 10 bases lining up with TRBD2. This receptor was obtained from a human donor in good health. CDR3 DNA sequence: TGTGCCAGCAGCCCTCTAGCGGGAGACACCGGGGAGCTGTTTTTT. Its translation is CASSPLAGDTGELFF.